These 28 T cell receptor beta chains came from one sample sequenced in a study of blood T cells in healthy people across ages. Using a J-beta primer mix together with a sample-barcoded 5' primer, a second PCR was run for 7 to 11 cycles. Each CDR3 protein gets one entry after TCRdb re-called the 5' RACE reads with MiXCR. The sample records over 700,000 distinct CDR3 sequences, just under 25% being singletons. The sample also formed part of further work on T cells of mothers and their children.

The sequenced sample consisted of blood. These TCRs come from a boy younger than 18 in good health.

The V and J genes are TRBV25-1 and TRBJ2-5; no clear D. Germline V gene data show CDR1 as MGHDK and CDR2 as SYGVNS. V lost 3 bases and J lost 5, with 7 bases in between. This CDR3 has 12 amino acids. DNA of the CDR3: TGTGCCAGCAGTGACCTCGGGGAGACCCAGTACTTC. Translation gives CASSDLGETQYF.

The genes are TRBV5-1 and TRBJ2-2; TRBD2 matches 10 bases. This CDR3 has 16 residues. Germline CDR1 SGHRS, CDR2 YFSETQ. V shed 2 bases, J shed 7 bases, and the junction held 8 bases outside the gene matches. The CDR3 DNA follows: TGCGCCAGCAGCTTCGGACTAGCGGCAACCTACGGGGAGCTGTTTTTT. This codes for CASSFGLAATYGELFF.

The rearrangement links TRBV29-1 to TRBJ2-5, with TRBD2 as a possible D gene (6 bases). TRBJ2-1 matches the DNA end more closely, so the J call is doubtful. Germline values: CDR1 SQVTM, CDR2 ANQGSEA. This CDR3 region has 15 residues. The DNA of the CDR3 is TGCAGCGTTGAGCGCTCGGCGGGGATTTACAATGAGCAGTTCTTC. Translating gives CSVERSAGIYNEQFF.

The rearrangement uses TRBV28 and TRBJ2-5; possibly TRBD1 or TRBD2 for D (6 bases each). The end of the DNA is better explained by TRBJ2-7, so the J call may be wrong. Germline V gives CDR1 MDHEN, CDR2 SYDVKM. The CDR3 is made up of 14 amino acids. In DNA, the CDR3 is TGTGCCAGCACCTTTGGGGGGAAGGGGGACGAGCAGTACTTC. Protein product: CASTFGGKGDEQYF.

The rearrangement links TRBV7-9 to TRBJ1-5, with D unresolved. Trimming took 10 bases from V and 0 from J, leaving 13 bases between them. The germline CDR1 and CDR2 sequences are SEHNR and FQNEAQ (reference sequence). This CDR3 is built from 14 residues. CDR3 DNA sequence: TGTGCCACTGATACGCCTAATAGCAATCAGCCCCAGCATTTT. Translated: CATDTPNSNQPQHF.

This clonotype occurred a few times. This sequence joins TRBV19 and TRBJ2-3; a possible D gene is TRBD1 (6 bases). Germline CDR1 reads LNHDA; CDR2 reads SQIVND (reference sequence). The length of the CDR3 is 16 residues. V lost 2 bases and J 0 bases, leaving 12 bases between the germline ends. CDR3 in amino acids: CASSIQGFISTDTQYF. In DNA, the CDR3 is TGTGCCAGTAGTATACAGGGGTTTATCAGCACAGATACGCAGTATTTT.

The chain couples TRBV9 to TRBJ2-5; D may be TRBD2 (5 bases). Germline loops: CDR1 SGDLS, CDR2 YYNGEE. The V gene lost 3 bases and the J gene lost 9 bases, with 9 bases spanning the gap. This CDR3 spans 11 amino acids. The CDR3 loop reads CASSADGAQYF. The CDR3 DNA is TGTGCCAGCAGCGCGGACGGGGCCCAGTACTTC.

This clonotype has more than one count but fewer than ten. The rearrangement joins TRBV28 to TRBJ2-5, with 8 nucleotides matching TRBD2. The ends lost 7 bases at V and 5 bases at J; junction bases unmatched: 18. CDR3 length equals 17 residues. From germline, CDR1 is MDHEN and CDR2 SYDVKM. The CDR3 DNA sequence: TGTGCCAGCAAACCTGGACTAGCAGCGAAATTTGCGGAGACCCAGTACTTC. It yields the protein CASKPGLAAKFAETQYF.

This clonotype was picked up a small number of times. V and J are TRBV27 and TRBJ2-4; D call uncertain. The CDR3 loop spans 13 amino acids. The germline V gene has CDR1 MNHEY and CDR2 SMNVEV (reference sequence). V was clipped by 0 bases and J by 7 bases, with 7 bases between them. The CDR3 protein is CASSLSDPNIQYF. For the CDR3, the DNA is TGTGCCAGCAGTTTATCTGACCCCAACATTCAGTACTTC.

J is TRBJ2-7 and V is TRBV2; the match to TRBD2 covers 10 bases. The CDR3 extends over 18 amino acids. Germline V gives CDR1 SNHLY, CDR2 FYNNEI. V lost 3 bases and J lost 1; bases outside the gene matches: 12. CDR3 residues: CASSEQLAGAGGSYEQYF. CDR3 sequence (DNA): TGTGCCAGCAGTGAGCAGCTAGCGGGGGCCGGGGGATCCTACGAGCAGTACTTC. Filled out from reference TRBV2 and TRBJ2-7, the complete variable domain reads EPEVTQTPSHQVTQMGQEVILRCVPISNHLYFYWYRQILGQKVEFLVSFYNNEISEKSEIFDDQFSVERPDGSNFTLKIRSTKLEDSAMYFCASSEQLAGAGGSYEQYFGPGTRLTVT.

The chain links TRBV2 to TRBJ2-2, with D possibly being TRBD2 (5 bases). V was clipped by 5 bases and J by 5 bases, with 15 bases between them. Germline V lookup: CDR1 SNHLY, CDR2 FYNNEI. CDR3 length: 15 amino acids. CDR3 in amino acids: CASSYERTGTGELFF. The CDR3 DNA follows: TGTGCCAGCAGTTACGAGCGGACTGGAACCGGGGAGCTGTTTTTT.

This clonotype occurred a few times. The chain uses TRBV7-2 and TRBJ1-2; D not resolved. From germline, CDR1 is SGHTA and CDR2 FQGNSA. The CDR3 length is 15 residues. V lost 4 bases, J lost 5 bases, and 17 bases lay in between. Here the CDR3 reads CASSSLISNRYGYTF. The DNA for the CDR3 is TGTGCCAGCAGCTCCCTGATCAGTAACCGGTATGGCTACACCTTC.

The chain carries TRBV12-3 or TRBV12-4 and TRBJ1-2, with D unclear. The ends were cut back, 6 bases at V and 12 bases at J, with 11 bases in the middle. There are 10 residues in the CDR3. CDR3 sequence reads: CASSYTVHTF. DNA of the CDR3: TGTGCCAGCAGCTATACGGTCCACACCTTC.

With regard to this clonotype: One base away lies a much larger clone, so this may be a sequencing read error. The V gene is TRBV4-1, the J gene TRBJ2-5; D not resolved. Germline values: CDR1 MGHRA, CDR2 YSYEKL. This CDR3 is built from 14 residues. The CDR3 DNA is TGCGCCAGCAGCCAAGGCCCAAGGAGAGAGGCCCAGTACTTC. The encoded protein is CASSQGPRREAQYF.

A word on this clonotype: A read error may produce the germline difference seen at one junction end. This chain links TRBV6-5 with TRBJ2-3; tentative D call: TRBD1 (5 bases). CDR1 MNHEY and CDR2 SVGAGI come from the germline V gene. This CDR3 region has 15 residues. The CDR3 bases are TGTGCCAGCACTTACAGGACATCTAGCACAGATACGCAGTATTTT. This sequence encodes CASTYRTSSTDTQYF.

This clonotype was seen only a few times. Since no conserved phenylalanine or tryptophan closes the CDR3, a read error is the likely cause. The gene calls are TRBV29-1 and TRBJ1-2; 7 nucleotides align to TRBD1. V lost 4 bases and J lost 4; bases outside the gene matches: 0. CDR3 length equals 11 residues. The germline CDR1 and CDR2 sequences are SQVTM and ANQGSEA. The CDR3 bases are TGCAGCGTTGGGGACAGCTATGGCTACACCCTC. Protein product: CSVGDSYGYTL.

This clonotype has a handful of counts. In nucleotides, the CDR3 is TGCAGTGCTAGAATGGGACTAAGCGGAGTAGAAGAGACCCAGTACTTC. Its translation is CSARMGLSGVEETQYF. This chain uses TRBV20-1 with TRBJ2-5, with 7 bases lining up with TRBD2. The germline CDR1 and CDR2 sequences are DFQATT and SNEGSKA (reference sequence). V shed 2 bases and J 3 bases; nucleotides not matched to a gene: 12. This CDR3 is 16 amino acids long.

This clonotype turned up a few times. The chain has TRBV9 and TRBJ2-3, with D hard to call. From germline, CDR1 is SGDLS and CDR2 YYNGEE. The CDR3 is 13 residues long. The V end lost 3 bases, the J end lost 0 bases, and 5 bases lay between the germline ends. CDR3 bases: TGTGCCAGCAGCGCGCAAAGCACAGATACGCAGTATTTT. It codes for CASSAQSTDTQYF.

This clonotype turned up a few times. The chain recombines TRBV7-2 with TRBJ2-7; TRBD2 matches at 12 bases. Losses at the gene ends were 8 bases for V and 7 bases for J; bases not matched to a gene: 3. CDR3 length equals 12 residues. CDR1 and CDR2 (germline): SGHTA, FQGNSA. The CDR3 DNA reads as TGTGCCAGCGGACTAGCGGGGAGGGAGCAGTACTTC. Protein product: CASGLAGREQYF.

In this sample, this clonotype turned up once. The J gene is TRBJ2-7, the V gene TRBV2, with D possibly being TRBD1 (6 bases). CDR1 and CDR2 (germline): SNHLY, FYNNEI. V lost 9 bases and J lost 0, with 12 bases in between. The CDR3 extends over 13 amino acids. CDR3 nucleotide sequence: TGTGCCAGGAGACAGGAGAGCTCCTACGAGCAGTACTTC. It is translated as CARRQESSYEQYF.

Only a few counts were recorded for this clonotype. A read error may produce the germline difference seen at one junction end. V usage is TRBV12-5 and J usage is TRBJ2-2; 11 bases line up with TRBD2. CDR1 is LGHNT, CDR2 FRNRAP, per germline. The CDR3 is 17 amino acids. The CDR3 sequence: CASAQSTSGSVDRELFF. In nucleotides, the CDR3 is TGTGCCAGTGCCCAATCTACTAGCGGGAGTGTGGACAGGGAGCTGTTTTTT.

The V call is TRBV7-9, the J call TRBJ1-1; D is unclear. CDR1 is SEHNR and CDR2 is FQNEAQ in the germline V gene (reference sequence). V lost 2 bases and J lost 6, with 10 bases in between. The CDR3 is 13 amino acids. CDR3 sequence reads: CASSLRGNPEAFF. The DNA for the CDR3 is TGTGCCAGCAGCTTACGGGGTAACCCTGAAGCTTTCTTT.

The chain combines TRBV11-2 with TRBJ1-1; 7 positions match TRBD1. CDR1 is SGHAT, CDR2 FQNNGV, per germline. There are 16 residues in the CDR3. V lost 1 base to trimming and J lost 1 base; unmatched junction nucleotides: 6. In DNA form, the CDR3 reads TGTGCCAGCAGCTTAGCAGTTAGGGGGCCGAACACTGAAGCTTTCTTT. Its translation: CASSLAVRGPNTEAFF.

The table lists this clonotype with many counts. This rearrangement joins TRBV5-1 to TRBJ2-5, with 7 bases that match TRBD1. V shed 9 bases, J shed 1 base, and the junction held 6 bases outside the gene matches. Germline CDR1 is SGHRS and CDR2 is YFSETQ. The CDR3 totals 13 residues. The CDR3 sequence is CATRQGTQETQYF. CDR3 DNA sequence: TGCGCCACCAGACAGGGAACCCAAGAGACCCAGTACTTC.

The genes are TRBV21-1 and TRBJ2-7. TRBV21-1 has pseudogene status. This CDR3 has 14 amino acids. The DNA for the CDR3 is TGTGCCAGCAGCAAAGGCGGGAGCTCCTACGAGCAGTACTTC. This sequence encodes CASSKGGSSYEQYF.

This clonotype was detected only a few times. The CDR3 is CASLNRDRNYGYTF. DNA of the CDR3: TGTGCCAGCCTTAATCGGGACAGAAACTATGGCTACACCTTC. The J gene is TRBJ1-2, the V gene TRBV2, with 7 positions matching TRBD1. J was trimmed by 2 bases and V by 8 bases; bases with no gene match: 8. The CDR3 runs 14 residues. Germline loops: CDR1 SNHLY, CDR2 FYNNEI. Drawing the rest from reference TRBV2 and TRBJ1-2, the complete variable domain is EPEVTQTPSHQVTQMGQEVILRCVPISNHLYFYWYRQILGQKVEFLVSFYNNEISEKSEIFDDQFSVERPDGSNFTLKIRSTKLEDSAMYFCASLNRDRNYGYTFGSGTRLTVV.

The rearrangement joins TRBV2 to TRBJ2-3, with TRBD2 as a possible D gene (5 bases). V was pared by 1 base and J by 4 bases, with 15 bases between. The CDR3 length is 16 residues. Germline assignment: CDR1 SNHLY and CDR2 FYNNEI. DNA of the CDR3: TGTGCCAGCAGTGAAGGGGCCCTAGCTTGGGCAGATACGCAGTATTTT. As protein: CASSEGALAWADTQYF. Together with reference TRBV2 and TRBJ2-3, the CDR3 gives the full variable domain: EPEVTQTPSHQVTQMGQEVILRCVPISNHLYFYWYRQILGQKVEFLVSFYNNEISEKSEIFDDQFSVERPDGSNFTLKIRSTKLEDSAMYFCASSEGALAWADTQYFGPGTRLTVL.

The V call is TRBV15, the J call TRBJ1-5, with D possibly TRBD1 on 6 matching bases. V was shortened by 5 bases and J by 7 bases, with 18 bases between the two germline ends. The CDR3 is 15 amino acids. Germline CDR1 reads LNHNV; CDR2 reads YYDKDF (reference sequence). CDR3 sequence reads: CATSSRGGGGQPQHF. The CDR3 DNA reads TGTGCCACCAGCTCCCGTGGGGGGGGCGGACAGCCCCAGCATTTT.